One sample yielded the 13 T cell receptor beta chains listed below, sequenced in a study of patients and donors after allogeneic stem cell transplantation (dated by TCRdb to about 2020). Receptor libraries were prepared by RT-PCR. The reads were generated on a NextSeq 550. The public sequencing data were trimmed at Q25 with fastp and processed into clonotypes with MiXCR by TCRdb, which kept only in-frame beta chains. One record per CDR3 amino acid sequence lists the most common genes and DNA. This sample holds some 230,000 distinct CDR3 sequences; approximately 14% were observed only once. The ten largest clones represent roughly 12% of the sample. The sample taken for sequencing was blood, either unsorted or a sorted T cell fraction (not recorded which). The receptors here all came from a human donor who was either an allogeneic HSCT recipient or a stem cell or donor lymphocyte infusion donor (not recorded which). It is not recorded whose cells these are; they may come from a transplant donor.

This clonotype has ten or more counts. In nucleotides, the CDR3 is TGTGCCACCAGTGTCGATAGCAATCAGCCCCAGCATTTT. Translated, it gives CATSVDSNQPQHF. The chain has TRBV24-1 and TRBJ1-5; D not certain. CDR1 and CDR2 from the germline V gene are KGHDR and SFDVKD. The CDR3 totals 13 residues. V lost 5 bases and J 0 bases, leaving 4 bases between the germline ends.

This clonotype has just a few counts. The chain carries TRBV12-3 or TRBV12-4 and TRBJ1-2; 7 nucleotides match TRBD1. V lost 6 bases, J lost 8 bases, and 18 bases stayed unmatched. The CDR3 is 16 amino acids. The CDR3 region has the DNA TGTGCCAGCAGCACGAAAGGTCCAGGGGGGAGCGTCGGCTACACCTTC. It codes for CASSTKGPGGSVGYTF.

This chain connects TRBV4-2 to TRBJ1-2; 7 bases are a match to TRBD1. Germline CDR1 reads LGHNA; CDR2 reads YNFKEQ. This CDR3 has 15 amino acids. V gave up 3 bases and J gave up 8 bases; unmatched junction bases: 12. DNA of the CDR3: TGTGCCAGCAGCCAGGCCTTGACAGGGAGGGACGGCTACACCTTC. It is translated as CASSQALTGRDGYTF.

This clonotype was detected a few times. This chain joins TRBV27 and TRBJ1-2; 7 bases match TRBD1. CDR1 MNHEY and CDR2 SMNVEV come from the germline V gene (reference sequence). This CDR3 contains 14 residues. After removal of 7 bases from V and 4 bases from J, the junction contained 9 bases not matched to a gene. In DNA, the CDR3 is TGTGCCAGCAAGATGACAGGGCTGGTCTATGGCTACACCTTC. Translated, it gives CASKMTGLVYGYTF.

The J gene is TRBJ2-4, the V gene TRBV21-1; no DNA check was done on the table's D call, TRBD2. TRBV21-1 is a known pseudogene. This CDR3 has 14 residues. The CDR3, as DNA: TGTGCCAGCAGCCGTCCGGGGGAGGACGGCATTCAGTACTTC. Its translation is CASSRPGEDGIQYF.

This clonotype showed up just a few times. The chain carries TRBV6-2 or TRBV6-3 and TRBJ1-1; 8 nucleotides line up with TRBD1. Germline V gene data show CDR1 as MNHEY and CDR2 as SVGEGT. The CDR3 runs 13 residues. The junction had 5 bases not matched to a gene; V was cut back by 6 bases and J by 5 bases. The CDR3 here is CASRLTGVTEAFF. DNA for the CDR3: TGTGCCAGCAGACTGACAGGGGTAACTGAAGCTTTCTTT.

This clonotype was picked up a small number of times. V is TRBV4-1 and J is TRBJ1-1; D is perhaps TRBD1 (5 bases). Germline CDR1 and CDR2: MGHRA and YSYEKL. Trimming shortened V by 3 bases and J by 5 bases, and 13 bases separated the two germline ends. The CDR3 has 14 amino acids. Written as DNA, the CDR3 is TGCGCCAGCAGCCATCCGACAGTTGTGACTGAAGCTTTCTTT. It is translated as CASSHPTVVTEAFF.

The table lists this clonotype with many counts. The chain recombines TRBV12-3 or TRBV12-4 with TRBJ1-4; D remains ambiguous. Between the trimmed V and J ends, which lost 4 bases and 8 bases, there was a span of 17 bases. The CDR3 runs to 15 residues. In nucleotides, the CDR3 is TGTGCCAGCAGTTCGGACGGGCCAGGACGAGAAAAACTGTTTTTT. Its translation: CASSSDGPGREKLFF.

This clonotype was recorded at least ten times. CDR3 in DNA: TGTGCCAGCAGTTGGGTGTTGCGACAGTCAGTCACCTTC. Its translation is CASSWVLRQSVTF. The chain has TRBV12-3 or TRBV12-4 and TRBJ1-2, with a tentative D call TRBD1 (5 bases). V lost 4 bases and J 13 bases, leaving 19 bases between the germline ends. The CDR3 is made up of 13 amino acids.

In this sample, this clonotype turned up a few times. The chain couples TRBV19 to TRBJ1-3; D call uncertain. CDR3 length: 15 amino acids. Germline lookup yields CDR1 LNHDA and CDR2 SQIVND (reference sequence). Trimming took 5 bases from V and 8 from J, leaving 19 bases between them. CDR3 bases: TGTGCCAGTAGTTTAGCAGGACCGATCGGGGACACCATATATTTT. Protein product: CASSLAGPIGDTIYF. The variable domain in full, completed from reference TRBV19 and TRBJ1-3, reads DGGITQSPKYLFRKEGQNVTLSCEQNLNHDAMYWYRQDPGQGLRLIYYSQIVNDFQKGDIAEGYSVSREKKESFPLTVTSAQKNPTAFYLCASSLAGPIGDTIYFGEGSWLTVV.

This clonotype was observed a handful of times. The chain links TRBV3-1 to TRBJ2-7; a weak D match, TRBD2 (5 bases). With 1 base removed from V and 3 bases from J, the gap between germline ends came to 10 bases. Germline CDR1 reads LGHDT; CDR2 reads YNNKEL (reference sequence). This CDR3 has 14 amino acids. CDR3 protein: CASSQVGSLYEQYF. The CDR3 DNA is TGTGCCAGCAGCCAAGTAGGGAGCCTCTACGAGCAGTACTTC.

This clonotype was observed many times. This chain links TRBV20-1 with TRBJ2-1, with 7 bases that match TRBD2. Germline CDR1 is DFQATT and CDR2 is SNEGSKA (reference sequence). The CDR3 sequence is 15 residues long. Unmatched junction bases numbered 12, after V lost 3 bases and J lost 7 bases. This CDR3 reads CSASSVAGVENEQFF. Written as DNA, the CDR3 is TGCAGTGCTAGCTCGGTGGCGGGAGTCGAGAATGAGCAGTTCTTC.

Many counts were recorded for this clonotype. The genes are TRBV6-1 and TRBJ2-3; 7 bases are shared with TRBD2. There are 15 residues in the CDR3. Germline lookup yields CDR1 MNHNS and CDR2 SASEGT. The V and J ends lost 6 bases and 0 bases, in that order; junction bases with no gene match: 6. The CDR3 spells CASRDPGGSTDTQYF. The CDR3 DNA reads as TGTGCCAGCAGAGATCCCGGGGGGAGCACAGATACGCAGTATTTT.